This T cell receptor (beta chain) emerged from a study of shared clonotypes between healthy human individuals (dated by TCRdb to about 2020). The study in broad terms: The cohort comprised two women and three men aged 18 to 49 years. For each donor, CD4 naive and CD4 memory were each run on three plates, CD8 naive on two plates, and CD8 memory on one plate. To estimate repertoire size and how much clonotype sharing occurs between individuals, the study deeply sequenced the blood TCR repertoires of roughly 5 healthy adults. Leukapheresis yielded between about 0.9 and 9.5 billion PBMCs per donor. To increase sequencing depth and limit assay-specific biases, different laboratories used diverse techniques to prepare libraries and sequence TCR repertoires. What the study reported, not specific to this receptor: Estimated clonotype richness was generally larger for naive than for memory subsets. Sampling was limited to blood, and TCR repertoires in tissue likely differ from TCR repertoires in blood. Across a handful of donors, about 5.2% of naive CD4, roughly 3.3% of naive CD8, around 2.1% of memory CD4, and approximately 0.42% of memory CD8 clonotypes were shared. The small number of donors limited the genetic and exposure-history diversity represented. Based on pairwise subsampling, the degree of clonotype sharing among donors was expected to be affected by sequencing depth. Rarefaction of sorted-subset datasets indicated incomplete sequencing despite the large sequencing depth. Clonotypes shared by all four sorted-subset donors showed higher generation probabilities than non-shared clonotypes.

As to this clone: Its cognate antigen has yet to be identified. No base quality information exists; no much larger clone differs at one position.

CDR1 and CDR2 are drawn from the germline V gene: MNHEY, SVGAGI. Taken from cysteine to phenylalanine, the CDR3 has 16 residues. Just the 48-base CDR3 DNA is kept, in frame starting at base 1. The germline ends are 10 bases apart after V is trimmed by 0 bases and J by 2 bases. Using the deep immunoSEQ assay, multiplex PCR amplified TCR CDR3 regions from genomic DNA. Extracted genomic DNA from each cell subset was distributed evenly across all wells of several immunoSEQ 96-well plates, and each plate was treated as a replicate. For sorted subsets, approximately 200 ng of genomic DNA, equivalent to about 30,000 T cell genomes, went into each replicate PCR. Purified libraries were quantified with a Qubit 3.0 fluorometer, sized on a Bioanalyzer 2100, and re-quantified with the KAPA Library Quantification kit. Each immunoSEQ 96-well plate was sequenced on its own single-read 150-cycle Illumina NextSeq 550 flow cell. In the source study's methods: Because the immunoSEQ output included only junctional sequences and no quality scores, the filtering could not be the same as the filtering used for full-length reads. To assign V/J genes and CDR3, sequences were annotated against IMGT germline references using PyIR, a Python wrapper for IgBLAST v1.9. Reads with weak V/J assignments (E-value above 1e-6), missing CDR3, stop codons, out-of-frame junctions, or ambiguous translated residues were removed. V3J clonotypes were defined as sequences sharing an identical inferred V gene, J gene, and CDR3 amino acid sequence. Percentage overlap between repertoires was computed as shared unique clonotypes divided by the size of the smaller repertoire. Richness of each repertoire was evaluated using RTK rarefaction, the Chao1 estimator, and Recon v2.1 estimates of unobserved clonotypes. Generation probabilities for all TCRbeta clonotypes obtained by the gDNA method from a few donors were computed using OLGA. This immuneACCESS table, as held by TCRdb, lists in-frame sequences with V and J called but not all clones. Of the missing ones, under half trace to an unresolved V gene in checked studies; the others have no known cause. That table furnishes V, J and clone size, whereas the DNA furnished D and trimming. For this sample the table gives about 2 million clones, of which over 85% were detected only once. The top ten clonotypes cover about 1.1% of the sample.

For the CD8 naive samples, CD45RO-negative cells were positively selected for CCR7, yielding a CD45RA+CCR7+ population from which TemRA cells were excluded. Donors were healthy HIV-negative adults with no recently reported acute infections or vaccinations. All donors were Caucasian adults living in Nashville, Tennessee, USA. Blood was collected by leukapheresis, and PBMCs were isolated by Ficoll-Histopaque density gradient centrifugation and then cryopreserved in liquid nitrogen vapor phase. Purity and quantity of every magnetically sorted T cell population were checked by analytical flow cytometry. Genomic DNA was isolated from each sorted fraction and quantified by UV absorbance on a Nanodrop 2000c.

The chain joins TRBV6-5 to TRBJ2-2; the D gene is possibly TRBD1, with 5 bases matching. Sequencing was done on a sample of naive CD8+ T cells sorted from blood. Reading the label with the study, this specimen's cell subset or site is: CD45RA+CCR7+. The source is a man aged 18-30 years in good health. CDR3 loop: CASSYSGDPNTGELFF. Read as DNA, the sequence is TGTGCCAGCAGTTACTCAGGGGATCCTAACACCGGGGAGCTGTTTTTT.